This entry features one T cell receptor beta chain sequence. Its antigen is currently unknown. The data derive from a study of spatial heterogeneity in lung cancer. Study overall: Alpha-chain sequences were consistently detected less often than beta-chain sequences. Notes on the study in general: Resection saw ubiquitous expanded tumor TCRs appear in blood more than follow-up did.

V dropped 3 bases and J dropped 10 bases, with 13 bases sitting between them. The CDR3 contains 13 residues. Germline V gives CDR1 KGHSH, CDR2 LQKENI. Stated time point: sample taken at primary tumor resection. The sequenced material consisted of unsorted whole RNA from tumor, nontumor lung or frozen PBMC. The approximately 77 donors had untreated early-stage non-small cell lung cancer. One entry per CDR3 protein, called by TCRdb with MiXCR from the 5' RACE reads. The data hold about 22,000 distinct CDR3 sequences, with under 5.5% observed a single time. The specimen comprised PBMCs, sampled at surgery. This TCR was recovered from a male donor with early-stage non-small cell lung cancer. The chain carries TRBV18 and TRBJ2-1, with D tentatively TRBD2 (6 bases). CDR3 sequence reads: CASSPMDGGEQFF. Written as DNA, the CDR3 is TGTGCCAGCTCACCGATGGACGGAGGGGAGCAGTTCTTC.